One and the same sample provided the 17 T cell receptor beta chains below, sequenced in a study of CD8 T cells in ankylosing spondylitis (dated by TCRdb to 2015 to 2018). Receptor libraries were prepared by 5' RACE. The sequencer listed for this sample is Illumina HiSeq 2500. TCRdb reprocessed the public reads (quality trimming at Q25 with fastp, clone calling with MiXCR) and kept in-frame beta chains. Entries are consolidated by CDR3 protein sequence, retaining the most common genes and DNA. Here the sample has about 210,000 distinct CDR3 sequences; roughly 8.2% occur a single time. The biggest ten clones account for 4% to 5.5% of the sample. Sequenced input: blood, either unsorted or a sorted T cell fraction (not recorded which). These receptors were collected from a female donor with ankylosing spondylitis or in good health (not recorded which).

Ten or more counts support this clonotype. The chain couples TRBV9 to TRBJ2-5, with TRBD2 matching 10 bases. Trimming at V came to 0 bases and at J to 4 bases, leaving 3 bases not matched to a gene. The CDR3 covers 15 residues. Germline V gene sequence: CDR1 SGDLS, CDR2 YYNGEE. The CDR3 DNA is TGTGCCAGCAGCGTAGGTAGCGGGAGGAGAGAGACCCAGTACTTC. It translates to CASSVGSGRRETQYF.

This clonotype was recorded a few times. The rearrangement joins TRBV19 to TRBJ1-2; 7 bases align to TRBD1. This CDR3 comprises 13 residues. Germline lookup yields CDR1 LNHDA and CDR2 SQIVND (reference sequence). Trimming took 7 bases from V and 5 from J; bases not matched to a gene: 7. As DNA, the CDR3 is TGTGCCAGTACCGAGACAGGGAGTTATGGCTACACCTTC. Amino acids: CASTETGSYGYTF.

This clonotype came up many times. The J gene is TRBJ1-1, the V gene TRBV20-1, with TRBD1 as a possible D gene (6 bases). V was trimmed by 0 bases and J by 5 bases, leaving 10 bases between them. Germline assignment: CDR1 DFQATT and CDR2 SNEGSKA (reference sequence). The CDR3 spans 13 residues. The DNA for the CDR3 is TGCAGTGCTAGAGAGAGGGGGATTACTGAAGCTTTCTTT. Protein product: CSARERGITEAFF.

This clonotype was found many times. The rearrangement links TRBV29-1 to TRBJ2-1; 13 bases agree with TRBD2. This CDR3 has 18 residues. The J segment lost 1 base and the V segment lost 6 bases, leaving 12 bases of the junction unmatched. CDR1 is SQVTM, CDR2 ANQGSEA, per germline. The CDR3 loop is CSVAGGTSGNRSYNEQFF. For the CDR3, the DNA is TGCAGCGTAGCCGGGGGGACTAGCGGGAATAGGTCCTACAATGAGCAGTTCTTC.

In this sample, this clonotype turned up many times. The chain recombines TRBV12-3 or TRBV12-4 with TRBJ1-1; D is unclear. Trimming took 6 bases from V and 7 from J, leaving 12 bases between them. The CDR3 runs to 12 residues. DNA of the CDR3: TGTGCCAGCAGCGACTCATACGGTGAAGCTTTCTTT. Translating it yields CASSDSYGEAFF.

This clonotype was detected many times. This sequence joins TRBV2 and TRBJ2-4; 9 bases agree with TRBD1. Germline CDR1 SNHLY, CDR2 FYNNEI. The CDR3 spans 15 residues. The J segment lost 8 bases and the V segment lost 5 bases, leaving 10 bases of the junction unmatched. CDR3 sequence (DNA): TGTGCCAGCAGTTTACAGGGGGCCGACTGGGACATTCAGTACTTC. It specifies CASSLQGADWDIQYF.

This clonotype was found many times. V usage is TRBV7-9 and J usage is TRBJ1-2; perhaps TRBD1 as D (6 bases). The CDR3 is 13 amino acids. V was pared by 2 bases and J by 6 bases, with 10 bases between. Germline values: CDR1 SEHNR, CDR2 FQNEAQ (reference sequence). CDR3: CASSLPGADGYTF. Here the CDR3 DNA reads TGTGCCAGCAGCTTACCAGGGGCCGATGGCTACACCTTC.

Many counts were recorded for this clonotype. The CDR3 sequence is CASSPQLRSSNTEAFF. The CDR3 nucleotides are TGCGCCAGCAGCCCTCAACTACGTTCCTCTAACACTGAAGCTTTCTTT. The chain couples TRBV5-1 to TRBJ1-1; no clear D gene. V was cut by 4 bases and J by 2 bases, with 18 bases left in between. Germline assignment: CDR1 SGHRS and CDR2 YFSETQ. The CDR3 is 16 amino acids.

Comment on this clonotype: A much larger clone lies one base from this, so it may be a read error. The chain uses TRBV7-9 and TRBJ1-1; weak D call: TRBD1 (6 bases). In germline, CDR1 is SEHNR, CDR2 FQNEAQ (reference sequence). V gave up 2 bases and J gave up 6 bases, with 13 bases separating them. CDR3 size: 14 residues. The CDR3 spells CASSLSLPGAEAFF. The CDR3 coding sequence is TGTGCCAGCAGCTTATCGCTTCCAGGGGCTGAAGCTTTCTTT. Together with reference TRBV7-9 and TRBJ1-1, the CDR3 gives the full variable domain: DTGVSQNPRHKITKRGQNVTFRCDPISEHNRLYWYRQTLGQGPEFLTYFQNEAQLEKSRLLSDRFSAERPKGSFSTLEIQRTEQGDSAMYLCASSLSLPGAEAFFGQGTRLTVV.

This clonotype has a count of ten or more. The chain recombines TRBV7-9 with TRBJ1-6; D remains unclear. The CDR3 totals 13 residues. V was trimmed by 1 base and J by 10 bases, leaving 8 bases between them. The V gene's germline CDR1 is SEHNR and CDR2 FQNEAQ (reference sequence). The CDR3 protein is CASSLEGQSPLHF. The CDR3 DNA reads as TGTGCCAGCAGCTTAGAGGGTCAATCACCCCTCCACTTT.

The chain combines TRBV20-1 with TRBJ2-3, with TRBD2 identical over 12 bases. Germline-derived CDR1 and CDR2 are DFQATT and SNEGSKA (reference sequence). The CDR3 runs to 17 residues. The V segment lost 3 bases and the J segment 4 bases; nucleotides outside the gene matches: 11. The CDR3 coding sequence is TGCAGTGCTAGGCGGGCTGGACTAGCGGGAAGGGCAGATACGCAGTATTTT. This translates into CSARRAGLAGRADTQYF.

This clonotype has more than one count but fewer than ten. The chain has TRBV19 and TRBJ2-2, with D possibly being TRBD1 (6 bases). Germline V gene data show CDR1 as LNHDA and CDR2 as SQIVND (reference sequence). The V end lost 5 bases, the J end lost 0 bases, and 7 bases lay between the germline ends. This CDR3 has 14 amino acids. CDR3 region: CASSEGANTGELFF. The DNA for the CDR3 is TGTGCCAGTAGTGAGGGGGCGAACACCGGGGAGCTGTTTTTT.

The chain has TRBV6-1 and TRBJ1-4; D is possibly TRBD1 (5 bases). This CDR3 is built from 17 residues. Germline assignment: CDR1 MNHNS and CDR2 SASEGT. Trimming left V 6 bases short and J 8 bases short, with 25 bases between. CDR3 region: CASRASSDSVPWEKLFF. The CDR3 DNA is TGTGCCAGCAGGGCTTCTAGCGACAGCGTTCCTTGGGAAAAACTGTTTTTT.

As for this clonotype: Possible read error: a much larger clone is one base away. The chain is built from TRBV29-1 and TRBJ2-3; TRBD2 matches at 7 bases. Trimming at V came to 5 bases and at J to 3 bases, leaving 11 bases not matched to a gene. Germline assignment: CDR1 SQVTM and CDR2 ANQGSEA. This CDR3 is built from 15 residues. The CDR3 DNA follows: TGCAGCGTTCTGCTAGCGGCCAACTGGACAGATACGCAGTATTTT. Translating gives CSVLLAANWTDTQYF.

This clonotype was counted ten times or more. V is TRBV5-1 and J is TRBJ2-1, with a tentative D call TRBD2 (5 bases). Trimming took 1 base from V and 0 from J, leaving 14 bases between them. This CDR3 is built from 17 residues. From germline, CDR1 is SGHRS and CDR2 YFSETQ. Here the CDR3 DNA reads TGCGCCAGCAGCTTGAAGGTAGGAGGTCTCTCCTACAATGAGCAGTTCTTC. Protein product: CASSLKVGGLSYNEQFF.

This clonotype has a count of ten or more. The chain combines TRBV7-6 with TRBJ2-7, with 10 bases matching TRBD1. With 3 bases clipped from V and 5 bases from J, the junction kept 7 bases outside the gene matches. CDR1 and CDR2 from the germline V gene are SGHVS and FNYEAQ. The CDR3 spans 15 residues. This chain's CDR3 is CASSLTGGRGDEQYF. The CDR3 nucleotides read TGTGCCAGCAGCTTGACAGGGGGCCGGGGCGACGAGCAGTACTTC.

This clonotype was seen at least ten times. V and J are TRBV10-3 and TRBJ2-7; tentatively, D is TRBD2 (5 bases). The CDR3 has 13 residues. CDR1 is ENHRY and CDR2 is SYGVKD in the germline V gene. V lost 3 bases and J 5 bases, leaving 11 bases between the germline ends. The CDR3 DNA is TGTGCCATCAGTGAACGGAGGAGCGACGAGCAGTACTTC. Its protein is CAISERRSDEQYF.